A selection of T cell receptor beta chains follows, all from one sample in a study of T cell responses to AZD1222 COVID-19 vaccine. Profiled with immunoSEQ multiplex PCR; TCRdb holds only in-frame clones, not every one. Counted here are more than 95,000 clones, roughly 91% occurring once; the ten biggest clones make up around 8.4%. The sequenced sample was peripheral blood, obtained on day 0 of AZD1222 vaccination. All receptors come from an adult in good health. The CDR3 runs from the conserved cysteine through the conserved F or W. Each record gives: CDR3 length, V gene, D gene, J gene, clone size, CDR3 DNA, CDR3 protein. D genes are given only for firm matches. A clone size is listed for some rows: how often the clone was seen (once, few, many), or a class if it is expanded.

>16|TRBV3-1/TRBV3-2|TRBD1|TRBJ1-1|.
TGTGCCAGCGCATCGGGACAGGGTGGGTTCGACACTGAAGCTTTCTTT
CASASGQGGFDTEAFF
>16|TRBV5-1|TRBD2|TRBJ2-3|.
TGCGCCAGCAGCCCAGGCGGACTAGCGAGCACAGATACGCAGTATTTT
CASSPGGLASTDTQYF
>16|TRBV12-1|.|TRBJ2-3|.
TGTGCCAGCAGCAAACTACTAGCCTTTAGCACAGATACGCAGTATTTT
CASSKLLAFSTDTQYF
>12|TRBV5-1|TRBD2|TRBJ2-3|.
TGCGCCAGCATGAGGGAGGGAGATACGCAGTATTTT
CASMREGDTQYF
>15|TRBV6-5|TRBD2|TRBJ2-1|once
TGTGCCAGCAGTAACCTAGCGGGAGTAAACAATGAGCAGTTCTTC
CASSNLAGVNNEQFF
>15|TRBV7-3|TRBD2|TRBJ2-1|.
TGTGCCAGCAGCTTAGTGGCGGGAGGGTGGAATGAGCAGTTCTTC
CASSLVAGGWNEQFF
>16|TRBV9|.|TRBJ2-6|.
TGTGCCAGCAGCGTACGGGTTTCGTCTGGGGCCAACGTCCTGACTTTC
CASSVRVSSGANVLTF
>12|TRBV29-1|TRBD2|TRBJ2-1|.
TGCAGCGTAAGCGGGGGATACAATGAGCAGTTCTTC
CSVSGGYNEQFF
>16|TRBV28|TRBD1|TRBJ1-2|.
TGTGCCAGCAGAATTGGGACAGGGCGTCTTAACTATGGCTACACCTTC
CASRIGTGRLNYGYTF
>14|TRBV3-1/TRBV3-2|.|TRBJ1-6|.
TGTGCCAGCAGCCCCCTGGGAGGTAGTTCACCCCTCCACTTT
CASSPLGGSSPLHF
>16|TRBV15|.|TRBJ1-4|.
TGTGCCACCAGCCCCAAGGGGGAGGGGGCTAATGAAAAACTGTTTTTT
CATSPKGEGANEKLFF
>16|TRBV28|TRBD2|TRBJ2-5|.
TGTGCCAGCAGTGCCCCTAGCGGAAGGTACCAAGAGACCCAGTACTTC
CASSAPSGRYQETQYF
>15|TRBV7-2|TRBD2|TRBJ2-7|.
TGTGCCAGCAGCCCGACTAGCGGGACCACCTGGGAGCAGTACTTC
CASSPTSGTTWEQYF
>11|TRBV6-5|.|TRBJ2-1|.
TGTGCCAGCAGTTTTTACAATGAGCAGTTCTTC
CASSFYNEQFF
>16|TRBV10-2|TRBD2|TRBJ2-3|once
TGCGCCATCAGGACTAGCGGGAGGGCCGGGGCAGATACGCAGTATTTT
CAIRTSGRAGADTQYF
>12|TRBV19|.|TRBJ2-7|.
TGTGCCAGCAGAGGACAGACCTACGAGCAGTACTTC
CASRGQTYEQYF
>15|TRBV11-3|.|TRBJ2-1|.
TGTGCCAGCAGCAGGGGCGGGTCAAGGATGAATGAGCAGTTCTTC
CASSRGGSRMNEQFF
>12|TRBV10-1|.|TRBJ2-3|.
TGCGCCAGCAGTACCGGTCCAGATACGCAGTATTTT
CASSTGPDTQYF
>15|TRBV4-1|TRBD1|TRBJ1-5|.
TGCGCCAGCAGCCGTCAGACAGGGGTCAATCAGCCCCAGCATTTT
CASSRQTGVNQPQHF
>16|TRBV18|TRBD1|TRBJ1-2|.
TGTGCCAGCTCACCACAACAGGGGGGGGACAGGAATGACTACACCTTC
CASSPQQGGDRNDYTF
>16|TRBV19|.|TRBJ2-6|.
TGTGCCAGTAGGCTGAAACAGGGCTCTGGGGCCAACGTCCTGACTTTC
CASRLKQGSGANVLTF
>14|TRBV28|.|TRBJ1-1|.
TGTGCCAGCGGGACCGGAGGGGCCAACACTGAAGCTTTCTTT
CASGTGGANTEAFF
>14|TRBV9|.|TRBJ1-1|.
TGTGCCAGCAGCTTAGGGGGGCCGAACACTGAAGCTTTCTTT
CASSLGGPNTEAFF
>15|TRBV19|.|TRBJ1-1|.
TGTGCCAGTAGTATCCCCCGGGGGCTCAACACTGAAGCTTTCTTT
CASSIPRGLNTEAFF
>14|TRBV19|TRBD1|TRBJ1-5|.
TGTGCCAGTAGTCTCGGGACAGCGGGATTGGCCCAGCATTTT
CASSLGTAGLAQHF
>14|TRBV25-1|.|TRBJ1-1|.
TGTGCCAGCAGTGACCGAGCCTTGGGGACTGAAGCTTTCTTT
CASSDRALGTEAFF
>14|TRBV6-2/TRBV6-3|.|TRBJ2-5|.
TGTGCCAGCAGTACCTCTAGCACACAAGAGACCCAGTACTTC
CASSTSSTQETQYF
>17|TRBV5-1|TRBD1|TRBJ2-1|once
TGCGCCAGCAGCTTGCCCTCCGGGACAGGGAGTGGGAATGAGCAGTTCTTC
CASSLPSGTGSGNEQFF